These 26 T cell receptor beta chains share one sample of origin, sequenced in a study of blood T cell repertoires in COVID-19. The assay was immunoSEQ multiplex PCR, and TCRdb's table has in-frame clones only and misses some. The table shows 250,000 to 350,000 clones, with 86% occurring only once. Sequences were obtained from peripheral blood. These TCRs come from a woman under 40 with active or convalescent COVID-19.

This clone was detected only once. The J gene is TRBJ1-4, the V gene TRBV5-1, with 9 nucleotides matching TRBD1. This CDR3 has 14 residues. CDR1 and CDR2 from the germline V gene are SGHRS and YFSETQ. V was pared by 9 bases and J by 6 bases, with 9 bases of the junction left unmatched. CDR3 region: CATSLGTGHEKLFF. The CDR3 coding sequence is TGCGCCACAAGCTTGGGGACAGGGCATGAAAAACTGTTTTTT.

The CDR3 nucleotides are TGTGCCTGGAATACACTCAGGGAATCCTACGAGCAGTACTTC. The encoded protein is CAWNTLRESYEQYF. The chain carries TRBV30 and TRBJ2-7, with D possibly matching TRBD1 (5 bases). The V and J ends lost 4 bases and 1 base respectively, with 14 bases between them. The CDR3 is 14 residues long. CDR1 is GTSNPN and CDR2 is SVGIG in the germline V gene (reference sequence).

The chain recombines TRBV20-1 with TRBJ2-3, with 9 bases that match TRBD2. The J segment lost 5 bases and the V segment lost 3 bases, leaving 6 bases of the junction unmatched. The CDR3 loop spans 14 amino acids. Germline V CDR1 and CDR2: DFQATT, SNEGSKA (reference sequence). In nucleotides, the CDR3 is TGCAGTGCTAGTCCTAGCGGGGTAATAGATACGCAGTATTTT. Translation: CSASPSGVIDTQYF.

This clone was observed once. This chain links TRBV27 with TRBJ2-7; 9 bases match TRBD1. Germline CDR1 is MNHEY and CDR2 is SMNVEV (reference sequence). J gave up 3 bases and V 2 bases, and 5 bases lay outside the gene matches. The CDR3 runs 15 residues. CDR3 sequence (DNA): TGTGCCAGCAGTTTACGGACAGGGGAGGGCTACGAGCAGTACTTC. It encodes CASSLRTGEGYEQYF.

This clone came up a few times. The V gene is TRBV7-2, the J gene TRBJ1-6; D may be TRBD1 (5 bases). The CDR3 runs 15 residues. V was pared by 1 base and J by 7 bases, with 11 bases between. The germline CDR1 and CDR2 sequences are SGHTA and FQGNSA. The CDR3 spells CASSLEYRSNSPLHF. The CDR3 nucleotides are TGTGCCAGCAGCTTAGAGTACAGGTCAAATTCACCCCTCCACTTT.

V and J are TRBV28 and TRBJ1-1; 7 bases line up with TRBD1. Losses at the gene ends were 4 bases for V and 4 bases for J; bases not matched to a gene: 15. This CDR3 is built from 17 residues. Germline V gene data show CDR1 as MDHEN and CDR2 as SYDVKM. The CDR3 loop is CASSSPLVRGLGTEAFF. CDR3 bases: TGTGCCAGCAGTTCCCCTTTAGTGAGGGGGCTAGGCACTGAAGCTTTCTTT. Using reference TRBV28 and TRBJ1-1 for the parts outside the CDR3, the full variable domain is DVKVTQSSRYLVKRTGEKVFLECVQDMDHENMFWYRQDPGLGLRLIYFSYDVKMKEKGDIPEGYSVSREKKERFSLILESASTNQTSMYLCASSSPLVRGLGTEAFFGQGTRLTVV.

CDR3 sequence (DNA): TGTGCCACCACCTTTGGAGGGTATAGCAATCAGCCCCAGCATTTT. The encoded protein is CATTFGGYSNQPQHF. The V and J genes are TRBV28 and TRBJ1-5, with D unclear. This CDR3 is 15 amino acids long. V shed 10 bases and J shed 0 bases, with 16 bases lying between them. The germline CDR1 and CDR2 sequences are MDHEN and SYDVKM.

As concerns this clone: At one boundary the junction diverges from the germline segment, which might be a read error. The chain carries TRBV4-2 and TRBJ2-1; weak D call: TRBD1 (6 bases). Germline assignment: CDR1 LGHNA and CDR2 YNFKEQ. The CDR3 runs 14 residues. CDR3 region: CASSQVAGESVEVF. Here the CDR3 DNA reads TGTGCCAGCAGCCAAGTGGCAGGGGAAAGCGTAGAGGTCTTC.

The chain couples TRBV9 to TRBJ1-1; maybe TRBD1 (6 bases). V lost 4 bases and J lost 1, with 17 bases in between. From germline, CDR1 is SGDLS and CDR2 YYNGEE. There are 16 residues in the CDR3. The CDR3 region is CASSSRPGHPNTEAFF. Written as DNA, the CDR3 is TGTGCCAGCAGCTCCCGACCGGGACATCCGAACACTGAAGCTTTCTTT.

The chain couples TRBV9 to TRBJ1-2; weak D call: TRBD1 (6 bases). The V gene lost 4 bases and the J gene lost 4 bases, with 8 bases spanning the gap. This CDR3 is 12 amino acids long. CDR1 and CDR2 (germline): SGDLS, YYNGEE. The CDR3 loop is CASSPRGYGYTF. The CDR3 bases are TGTGCCAGCAGCCCCAGGGGCTATGGCTACACCTTC. Looking up the rest from reference TRBV9 and TRBJ1-2 gives the full variable domain: DSGVTQTPKHLITATGQRVTLRCSPRSGDLSVYWYQQSLDQGLQFLIQYYNGEERAKGNILERFSAQQFPDLHSELNLSSLELGDSALYFCASSPRGYGYTFGSGTRLTVV.

J is TRBJ2-1 and V is TRBV7-2; TRBD2 agrees at 11 bases. Losses at the gene ends were 1 base for V and 9 bases for J; bases not matched to a gene: 8. Germline-derived CDR1 and CDR2 are SGHTA and FQGNSA. The CDR3 runs 16 residues. The chain's CDR3 is CASSLVRLAGGREQFF. The CDR3 nucleotides read TGTGCCAGCAGCTTAGTCAGGCTAGCGGGGGGTCGTGAGCAGTTCTTC.

The chain has TRBV7-2 and TRBJ1-1; weak D call: TRBD1 (5 bases). The CDR3 extends over 13 amino acids. The V gene's germline CDR1 is SGHTA and CDR2 FQGNSA. V shed 4 bases and J shed 9 bases, with 15 bases lying between them. The CDR3 DNA reads as TGTGCCAGCAGCTCTATAGACAGTATAAAAGCTTTCTTT. This encodes CASSSIDSIKAFF. Combining the CDR3 with reference TRBV7-2 and TRBJ1-1 gives the whole variable domain GAGVSQSPSNKVTEKGKDVELRCDPISGHTALYWYRQSLGQGLEFLIYFQGNSAPDKSGLPSDRFSAERTGGSVSTLTIQRTQQEDSAVYLCASSSIDSIKAFFGQGTRLTVV.

This chain links TRBV4-1 with TRBJ1-3; D gene unclear. The CDR3 contains 14 residues. V lost 2 bases and J 0 bases, leaving 5 bases between the germline ends. CDR1 MGHRA and CDR2 YSYEKL come from the germline V gene. CDR3 region: CASSQLASGNTIYF. CDR3 nucleotide sequence: TGCGCCAGCAGCCAACTGGCCTCTGGAAACACCATATATTTT.

The chain uses TRBV6-5 and TRBJ1-6, with D hard to call. Germline V gives CDR1 MNHEY, CDR2 SVGAGI. This CDR3 spans 15 amino acids. V lost 9 bases and J 5 bases, leaving 17 bases between the germline ends. The CDR3 DNA sequence: TGTGCCAGGGGGAGGGTCGAGCTAAATAATTCACCCCTCCACTTT. Protein sequence: CARGRVELNNSPLHF.

V and J are TRBV6-4 and TRBJ2-7; 7 bases agree with TRBD2. This CDR3 has 15 amino acids. Germline V gives CDR1 MRHNA, CDR2 SNTAGT. With 2 bases clipped from V and 5 bases from J, the junction kept 9 bases outside the gene matches. CDR3 bases: TGTGCCAGCAGTGACGATGTCTTGGGGGGGGACGAGCAGTACTTC. This gives the protein CASSDDVLGGDEQYF.

This chain links TRBV5-4 with TRBJ1-1, with 7 bases that match TRBD1. Germline V gives CDR1 SGHNT, CDR2 YYREEE (reference sequence). V trimming: 4 bases; J trimming: 3 bases; junction bases outside the gene matches: 9. This CDR3 region has 15 residues. CDR3 region: CASSTGDVLYTEAFF. The CDR3 nucleotides are TGTGCCAGCAGCACAGGGGACGTACTATACACTGAAGCTTTCTTT.

J is TRBJ1-1 and V is TRBV5-6; D possibly corresponds to TRBD1 (5 bases). The CDR3 runs to 13 residues. Looked up from germline, CDR1 is SGHDT and CDR2 is YYEEEE. V lost 0 bases, J lost 6 bases, and 9 bases lay in between. The CDR3 DNA sequence: TGTGCCAGCAGCTTGGCAGGGCCCCCTGAAGCTTTCTTT. Translation gives CASSLAGPPEAFF.

This clone appeared a few times. The chain carries TRBV19 and TRBJ1-3; D gene ambiguous. This CDR3 has 14 amino acids. Trimming removed 5 bases at V and 0 bases at J, with 8 bases between. Germline CDR1 LNHDA, CDR2 SQIVND (reference sequence). CDR3 nucleotides: TGTGCCAGTAGTTATCTCCTCTCTGGAAACACCATATATTTT. Protein product: CASSYLLSGNTIYF.

This chain joins TRBV7-2 and TRBJ2-7; D may be TRBD1 (6 bases). V lost 3 bases and J lost 1, with 13 bases in between. Germline V gene sequence: CDR1 SGHTA, CDR2 FQGNSA. There are 15 residues in the CDR3. The CDR3: CASSLVDRLSYEQYF. The CDR3 nucleotides are TGTGCCAGCAGCTTGGTTGACAGGCTTTCCTACGAGCAGTACTTC.

This sequence joins TRBV7-9 and TRBJ2-7, with 7 positions matching TRBD1. The germline V gene has CDR1 SEHNR and CDR2 FQNEAQ (reference sequence). This CDR3 is 13 amino acids long. V lost 3 bases to trimming and J lost 3 bases; unmatched junction nucleotides: 2. The CDR3 DNA reads as TGTGCCAGCAGCTTGGGACAGCACTACGAGCAGTACTTC. Translating it yields CASSLGQHYEQYF.

The chain employs TRBV5-4 and TRBJ1-2; D remains ambiguous. Trimming stripped 3 bases from V and 1 base from J, with 10 bases between. The CDR3 runs to 14 residues. Germline V gene lookup returns CDR1 SGHNT and CDR2 YYREEE (reference sequence). CDR3 region: CASSSPSVNYGYTF. DNA of the CDR3: TGTGCCAGCAGCTCGCCATCAGTTAACTATGGCTACACCTTC.

The rearrangement uses TRBV2 and TRBJ1-5; the D gene is possibly TRBD1 (5 bases). The CDR3 spans 14 residues. CDR1 SNHLY and CDR2 FYNNEI come from the germline V gene. V gave up 6 bases and J gave up 7 bases, with 16 bases separating them. The CDR3 coding sequence is TGTGCCAGCAGCCTTGATGGGGGGGGGCAGCCCCAGCATTTT. This translates into CASSLDGGGQPQHF.

This clone was observed many times. DNA of the CDR3: TGTGCCAGTGTAGGGGGAGCTAGCAATCAGCCCCAGCATTTT. Amino acids: CASVGGASNQPQHF. The chain uses TRBV19 and TRBJ1-5; D perhaps matches TRBD1 (6 bases). V was cut by 8 bases and J by 0 bases, with 11 bases left in between. CDR3 length: 14 amino acids. Germline-derived CDR1 and CDR2 are LNHDA and SQIVND (reference sequence).

V usage is TRBV6-5 and J usage is TRBJ2-5; possible D gene TRBD2, 6 bases. Germline CDR1 is MNHEY and CDR2 is SVGAGI. The CDR3 is 13 amino acids. V lost 8 bases, J lost 2 bases, and 12 bases lay in between. The CDR3 DNA reads as TGTGCCAGCCGGGGCGGGGTACAAGAGACCCAGTACTTC. It encodes CASRGGVQETQYF.

J is TRBJ1-4 and V is TRBV28; TRBD1 matches at 8 bases. The CDR3 has 15 amino acids. The V and J ends lost 2 bases and 4 bases, in that order; junction bases with no gene match: 3. CDR1 and CDR2 from the germline V gene are MDHEN and SYDVKM. CDR3 DNA: TGTGCCAGCAGTTTAATGGGACAGGTTAATGAAAAACTGTTTTTT. Protein: CASSLMGQVNEKLFF. The full variable domain, rest sourced from reference TRBV28 and TRBJ1-4, is DVKVTQSSRYLVKRTGEKVFLECVQDMDHENMFWYRQDPGLGLRLIYFSYDVKMKEKGDIPEGYSVSREKKERFSLILESASTNQTSMYLCASSLMGQVNEKLFFGSGTQLSVL.

The chain uses TRBV29-1 and TRBJ2-5, with a tentative D call TRBD2 (6 bases). The CDR3 loop spans 12 amino acids. CDR1 SQVTM and CDR2 ANQGSEA come from the germline V gene. Trimming left V 6 bases short and J 3 bases short, with 11 bases between. CDR3 DNA sequence: TGCAGCGTCGCCGGGACTGAAGAGACCCAGTACTTC. As protein: CSVAGTEETQYF.